This T cell receptor (beta chain) stems from a study of shared clonotypes between healthy human individuals. This clone was counted once. The table came from immunoSEQ multiplex PCR; TCRdb's copy has only in-frame clones and leaves some out. The sample holds roughly 2.4 million clones, 90% to 97% seen once. Per the germline V gene, CDR1 is SQVTM and CDR2 is ANQGSEA. V was cut by 7 bases and J by 1 base, with 7 bases left in between. The CDR3 consists of 11 residues. The gene calls are TRBV29-1 and TRBJ1-1; D remains unclear. The sample comprised naive CD4+ T cells sorted from blood. Subset indicated: CD45RA+ positively selected. The sequence was obtained from a man between 18 and 35 years old in good health. DNA of the CDR3: TGCAGCGACACGGGGAACACTGAAGCTTTCTTT. Residues: CSDTGNTEAFF.